The 5 T cell receptor beta chains in this list originate from one sample, sequenced in a study of CD8+CD57+ T cells in acquired aplastic anemia. The study profiled TCR beta VDJ and CDR3 using genomic DNA as template. MiXCR, applied by TCRdb to the reads, yields one record per CDR3 protein. Altogether 260,000 or so distinct CDR3 sequences are present, 45% to 50% being singletons, with the ten largest covering 7% to 10%. Patients chosen for sequencing had shown CD8+CD57+ cell expansion by flow cytometry. The sample was sorted CD4+, CD8+, or CD8+CD57+ T cells (not recorded which) from PBMCs. These TCRs come from a human donor with aplastic anemia.

Turning to this clonotype: Germline is not matched at one junction end, which may reflect a read error. The chain is built from TRBV20-1 and TRBJ2-1; D may be TRBD2 (5 bases). Germline V gene data show CDR1 as DFQATT and CDR2 as SNEGSKA (reference sequence). CDR3 size: 17 residues. The CDR3 DNA is TGCAGTGCTAAGATGACGAGGCGGGCGCCCCTGTACATTGAGCAGTTCTTC. Translated, it gives CSAKMTRRAPLYIEQFF.

V is TRBV5-4 and J is TRBJ1-5; 7 nucleotides align to TRBD1. Germline V lookup: CDR1 SGHNT, CDR2 YYREEE (reference sequence). This CDR3 region has 17 residues. V lost 8 bases, J lost 9 bases, and 23 bases stayed unmatched. The CDR3 bases are TGTGCCAGGGCCGATTTGACAGGGAACTTCGTCATATGGCCCCAGCATTTT. Residues: CARADLTGNFVIWPQHF.

At least ten counts were recorded for this clonotype. This chain links TRBV7-6 with TRBJ2-5; either TRBD1 or TRBD2 may fit D (5 bases each). V was trimmed by 2 bases and J by 5 bases, leaving 15 bases between them. The length of the CDR3 is 15 residues. Germline loops: CDR1 SGHVS, CDR2 FNYEAQ. The CDR3 DNA is TGTGCCAGCAGCTTACTCCGTCGGGGCCCGGAGACCCAGTACTTC. This encodes CASSLLRRGPETQYF. Complete variable domain (other parts from reference TRBV7-6 and TRBJ2-5): GAGVSQSPRYKVTKRGQDVALRCDPISGHVSLYWYRQALGQGPEFLTYFNYEAQQDKSGLPNDRFSAERPEGSISTLTIQRTEQRDSAMYRCASSLLRRGPETQYFGPGTRLLVL.

On this clonotype: One base away lies a much larger clone, so this may be a sequencing read error. The V gene is TRBV29-1, the J gene TRBJ2-3; unclear D gene. The germline gives CDR1 SQVTM, CDR2 ANQGSEA. This CDR3 contains 14 residues. Trimming removed 2 bases from V and 2 bases from J, with 11 bases in between. Here the CDR3 DNA reads TGCAGCGTTGAAAGCCGGTTTTCCACAGATACGCAGTATTTT. It translates to CSVESRFSTDTQYF.

The chain carries TRBV2 and TRBJ1-3; no firm D call. V was pared by 4 bases and J by 0 bases, with 10 bases between. The CDR3 totals 15 residues. Germline CDR1 reads SNHLY; CDR2 reads FYNNEI. The CDR3 nucleotides read TGTGCCAGCAGTGTGGGCCTTTCCTCTGGAAACACCATATATTTT. This encodes CASSVGLSSGNTIYF.